This is a list of T cell receptor beta chains from one sample in a study of identical twins. MiXCR was run by TCRdb on the 5' RACE reads, yielding one entry per CDR3 protein. The sample holds 1.5 million to 2 million distinct CDR3 sequences; under 35% are singletons and the top ten take 0.27%. What was sequenced was cord blood. These receptors were obtained from a newborn girl in good health. Each CDR3 is given with its conserved first and last residue. D genes are given only for firm matches. Size is omitted from some rows. Given values are once, few, many or a class for expanded clones.

clone_size: few
d_call: NA
j_call: TRBJ1-2
v_call: TRBV28
cdr3_nt: TGTGCCAGCAATGAGGGGGGGAATGGCTACACCTTC
cdr3_aa: CASNEGGNGYTF

clone_size: few
d_call: TRBD1
j_call: TRBJ1-2
v_call: TRBV29-1
cdr3_nt: TGCAGCGTACGGGACAGCGGCACAGGGAACTATGGCTACACCTTC
cdr3_aa: CSVRDSGTGNYGYTF

clone_size: NA
d_call: NA
j_call: TRBJ2-1
v_call: TRBV3-1
cdr3_nt: TGTGCCAGCAGCCAAGATAGGTTAGCGGTCAATGAGCAGTTCTTC
cdr3_aa: CASSQDRLAVNEQFF

clone_size: NA
d_call: NA
j_call: TRBJ1-5
v_call: TRBV20-1
cdr3_nt: TGCAGTGCTATAGGCGGGGGGGATCAGCCCCAGCATTTT
cdr3_aa: CSAIGGGDQPQHF

clone_size: NA
d_call: NA
j_call: TRBJ2-1
v_call: TRBV18
cdr3_nt: TGTGCCAGCTCACCACCGGCCAGGGGTCTCTCCTACGAGCAGTTCTTC
cdr3_aa: CASSPPARGLSYEQFF

clone_size: NA
d_call: NA
j_call: TRBJ2-1
v_call: TRBV2
cdr3_nt: TGTGCCAGCAATCGGGACACGGACAATGAGCAGTTCTTC
cdr3_aa: CASNRDTDNEQFF

clone_size: NA
d_call: NA
j_call: TRBJ2-7
v_call: TRBV4-2
cdr3_nt: TGTGCCAGCAGCCAAGCGGATGGCTACGAGCAGTACTTC
cdr3_aa: CASSQADGYEQYF

clone_size: few
d_call: NA
j_call: TRBJ2-4
v_call: TRBV7-8
cdr3_nt: TGTGCCAGCAGCCACTTGACACTAGCCAAAAACATTCAGTACTTC
cdr3_aa: CASSHLTLAKNIQYF

clone_size: NA
d_call: NA
j_call: TRBJ2-7
v_call: TRBV19
cdr3_nt: TGTGCCAGTAGCCTCCCCTCCGGGGGGCAGTACTTC
cdr3_aa: CASSLPSGGQYF

clone_size: NA
d_call: NA
j_call: TRBJ2-3
v_call: TRBV2
cdr3_nt: TGTGCCAGCGAACCCGGACTGCCAGATACGCAGTATTTT
cdr3_aa: CASEPGLPDTQYF

clone_size: NA
d_call: NA
j_call: TRBJ2-2
v_call: TRBV24-1
cdr3_nt: TGTGCCACACAGGGACCGAACACCGGGGAGCTGTTTTTT
cdr3_aa: CATQGPNTGELFF

clone_size: many
d_call: NA
j_call: TRBJ2-4
v_call: TRBV11-2
cdr3_nt: TGTGCCAGCAGCCGGGCAGCCAAAAACATTCAGTACTTC
cdr3_aa: CASSRAAKNIQYF

clone_size: NA
d_call: TRBD2
j_call: TRBJ2-7
v_call: TRBV20-1
cdr3_nt: TGCAGTGCTATAGCGGGAGCAGGGTACAATGAGCAGTACTTC
cdr3_aa: CSAIAGAGYNEQYF

clone_size: few
d_call: NA
j_call: TRBJ1-6
v_call: TRBV5-1
cdr3_nt: TGCGCCAGCAGCTTTGACACCAATAATTCACCCCTCCACTTT
cdr3_aa: CASSFDTNNSPLHF

clone_size: few
d_call: NA
j_call: TRBJ1-2
v_call: TRBV7-6
cdr3_nt: TGTGCCAGCAGCCTAACGGCATTCACTAACTATGGCTACACCTTC
cdr3_aa: CASSLTAFTNYGYTF

clone_size: NA
d_call: NA
j_call: TRBJ2-2
v_call: TRBV5-1
cdr3_nt: TGCGCCAGCAGCTTCCTAGGGGTCGCGAACACCGGGGAGCTGTTTTTT
cdr3_aa: CASSFLGVANTGELFF

clone_size: once
d_call: TRBD2
j_call: TRBJ2-3
v_call: TRBV11-2
cdr3_nt: TGTGCCAGCAGGCCACCCGGGAGGGACGGGGATACGCAGTATTTT
cdr3_aa: CASRPPGRDGDTQYF

clone_size: few
d_call: TRBD2
j_call: TRBJ2-7
v_call: TRBV5-1
cdr3_nt: TGCGCCAGCAGCTCGGGACTAGCGGGGGGATGGGAGCAGTACTTC
cdr3_aa: CASSSGLAGGWEQYF

clone_size: NA
d_call: TRBD2
j_call: TRBJ2-1
v_call: TRBV20-1
cdr3_nt: TGCAGTGCTAGAGATCCTCTAGCGGGGGGAGAGCAGTTCTTC
cdr3_aa: CSARDPLAGGEQFF

clone_size: NA
d_call: TRBD2
j_call: TRBJ2-1
v_call: TRBV28
cdr3_nt: TGTGCCAGCAGTCCCGGACTAGCGGGAGAGGCCAGCTCCTACAATGAGCAGTTCTTC
cdr3_aa: CASSPGLAGEASSYNEQFF

clone_size: NA
d_call: TRBD2
j_call: TRBJ2-7
v_call: TRBV3-1
cdr3_nt: TGTGCCAGCAGCCGGACTAGCGGGGGGCCTGAGCAGTACTTC
cdr3_aa: CASSRTSGGPEQYF

clone_size: many
d_call: TRBD1
j_call: TRBJ2-1
v_call: TRBV12-5
cdr3_nt: TGTGCTAGTGGTTTGGTACTCGGAACACAGGGGAATGAGCAGTTCTTC
cdr3_aa: CASGLVLGTQGNEQFF

clone_size: NA
d_call: NA
j_call: TRBJ2-7
v_call: TRBV5-1
cdr3_nt: TGCGCCAGCAGCCTTACTCGGGCCCTAACGACCTACGAGCAGTACTTC
cdr3_aa: CASSLTRALTTYEQYF

clone_size: few
d_call: TRBD2
j_call: TRBJ2-3
v_call: TRBV5-1
cdr3_nt: TGCGCCAGCAGCCCCCATCCAGCGGGGCCATACACAGATACGCAGTATTTT
cdr3_aa: CASSPHPAGPYTDTQYF

clone_size: many
d_call: TRBD2
j_call: TRBJ2-3
v_call: TRBV5-1
cdr3_nt: TGCGCCAGCAGCTTGTACGGACTAGCTGGCACAGATACGCAGTATTTT
cdr3_aa: CASSLYGLAGTDTQYF

clone_size: few
d_call: TRBD2
j_call: TRBJ2-1
v_call: TRBV7-9
cdr3_nt: TGTGCCAGCAGCCCTTGGACTAGCGGGAGAGATGAGCAGTTCTTC
cdr3_aa: CASSPWTSGRDEQFF

clone_size: NA
d_call: NA
j_call: TRBJ2-7
v_call: TRBV6-2/TRBV6-3
cdr3_nt: TGTGCCAGCAGTTACTCGGCGGCCGGCTACGAGCAGTACTTC
cdr3_aa: CASSYSAAGYEQYF

clone_size: NA
d_call: TRBD1
j_call: TRBJ1-6
v_call: TRBV6-1
cdr3_nt: TGTGCCAGCAGTGAATCCCGACAGGGCTATTCACCCCTCCACTTT
cdr3_aa: CASSESRQGYSPLHF

clone_size: NA
d_call: NA
j_call: TRBJ1-6
v_call: TRBV20-1
cdr3_nt: TGCAGTGCTAGGAGGGGGGTCTCCTATAATTCACCCCTCCACTTT
cdr3_aa: CSARRGVSYNSPLHF

clone_size: few
d_call: TRBD1
j_call: TRBJ1-5
v_call: TRBV12-3/TRBV12-4
cdr3_nt: TGTGCCAGCACCCAGAACAGGGGTCAGCCCCAGCATTTT
cdr3_aa: CASTQNRGQPQHF

clone_size: few
d_call: NA
j_call: TRBJ2-3
v_call: TRBV7-9
cdr3_nt: TGTGCCAGCAGCTTGGGGGAGCATAGCACAGATACGCAGTATTTT
cdr3_aa: CASSLGEHSTDTQYF

clone_size: NA
d_call: NA
j_call: TRBJ1-2
v_call: TRBV7-9
cdr3_nt: TGTGCCAGCAGCTTAGGTACGGGTATCGGCTATGGCTACACCTTC
cdr3_aa: CASSLGTGIGYGYTF

clone_size: NA
d_call: NA
j_call: TRBJ1-2
v_call: TRBV19
cdr3_nt: TGTGCCAGTAGTATAGGCGGTCCGGGCGGCTATGGCTACACCTTC
cdr3_aa: CASSIGGPGGYGYTF

clone_size: few
d_call: NA
j_call: TRBJ2-7
v_call: TRBV14
cdr3_nt: TGTGCCAGCAGCCAAGATTCAGGTAGAGGGTACGAGCAGTACTTC
cdr3_aa: CASSQDSGRGYEQYF

clone_size: few
d_call: TRBD1
j_call: TRBJ2-7
v_call: TRBV13
cdr3_nt: TGTGCCAGCAGCTTACGGGTGACAGGGCGACCATACGAGCAGTACTTC
cdr3_aa: CASSLRVTGRPYEQYF

clone_size: NA
d_call: NA
j_call: TRBJ2-5
v_call: TRBV5-6
cdr3_nt: TGTGTCAGCAGCTTGACGGGGTATAGGGAGACCCAGTACTTC
cdr3_aa: CVSSLTGYRETQYF

clone_size: NA
d_call: TRBD2
j_call: TRBJ2-3
v_call: TRBV18
cdr3_nt: TGTGCCAGCTCACCACCAACTAGCGGGGGCACAGATACGCAGTATTTT
cdr3_aa: CASSPPTSGGTDTQYF

clone_size: NA
d_call: NA
j_call: TRBJ1-5
v_call: TRBV7-2
cdr3_nt: TGTGCCAGCAGCTTAAACCTAGGAGGAGGGTCCAATCAGCCCCAGCATTTT
cdr3_aa: CASSLNLGGGSNQPQHF

clone_size: NA
d_call: TRBD1
j_call: TRBJ1-1
v_call: TRBV2
cdr3_nt: TGTGCCAGCATGCGGACAGGGCGGGAAACTGAAGCTTTCTTT
cdr3_aa: CASMRTGRETEAFF

clone_size: few
d_call: TRBD2
j_call: TRBJ2-1
v_call: TRBV7-2
cdr3_nt: TGTGCCAGCAGCTTAGGGGAGCGGGACTCCTACAATGAGCAGTTCTTC
cdr3_aa: CASSLGERDSYNEQFF

clone_size: many
d_call: TRBD2
j_call: TRBJ2-1
v_call: TRBV29-1
cdr3_nt: TGCAGCGTTGACGGAAGGGCTAGCGGTAACTACAATGAGCAGTTCTTC
cdr3_aa: CSVDGRASGNYNEQFF

clone_size: few
d_call: NA
j_call: TRBJ1-2
v_call: TRBV3-1
cdr3_nt: TGTGCCAGCAGCCTCCTGGTTGGGACCAACTATGGCTACACCTTC
cdr3_aa: CASSLLVGTNYGYTF

clone_size: NA
d_call: TRBD2
j_call: TRBJ2-5
v_call: TRBV18
cdr3_nt: TGTGCCAGCTCACCGGCGACTAGCGTCTACAATGAGCAGTACTTC
cdr3_aa: CASSPATSVYNEQYF

clone_size: NA
d_call: TRBD2
j_call: TRBJ2-2
v_call: TRBV6-1
cdr3_nt: TGTGCCAGCAGTCGACGACTAGCAGGGAAGAACACCGGGGAGCTGTTTTTT
cdr3_aa: CASSRRLAGKNTGELFF

clone_size: NA
d_call: TRBD1
j_call: TRBJ1-6
v_call: TRBV7-6
cdr3_nt: TGTGCCAGCAGCACACGACAGGGGGGGAGTTCACCCCTCCACTTT
cdr3_aa: CASSTRQGGSSPLHF

clone_size: few
d_call: TRBD1
j_call: TRBJ2-1
v_call: TRBV20-1
cdr3_nt: TGCAGTGCTAGAAGGGGGCATAGAGACAATGAGCAGTTCTTC
cdr3_aa: CSARRGHRDNEQFF

clone_size: NA
d_call: TRBD2
j_call: TRBJ2-4
v_call: TRBV20-1
cdr3_nt: TGCAGTGCTAGTGGTGCGGGAGCGGCCAAAAACATTCAGTACTTC
cdr3_aa: CSASGAGAAKNIQYF

clone_size: few
d_call: TRBD1
j_call: TRBJ2-7
v_call: TRBV28
cdr3_nt: TGTGCCAGCAGTTTAGACTCGGGACAGGGTTACGAGCAGTACTTC
cdr3_aa: CASSLDSGQGYEQYF